This T cell receptor (beta chain) was sequenced for a study of T cell responses to AZD1222 COVID-19 vaccine. Overall study: Second-dose groups at about 4 or about 12 weeks were pooled. Study observations and caveats: Repertoire samples came only from after the peak T cell response. Vaccine-associated CD4 TCRs ranged over spike, dominating at 160-218 and 743-854. Donors in the cohort were predominantly white British and more often female, and clonal diversity was possibly underestimated.

Comments on this clone: Its antigen is undetermined.

TCRdb's copy holds only in-frame clones and misses some; the assay was immunoSEQ multiplex PCR. The sample yields about 120,000 clones, approximately 91% seen once. The CDR3 length is 14 residues. Germline CDR1 is LNHDA and CDR2 is SQIVND (reference sequence). The V and J ends lost 4 bases and 6 bases, in that order; junction bases with no gene match: 6. Sequenced material: peripheral blood, taken on day 0 of AZD1222 vaccination. The clonotype was recovered from an adult in good health. J is TRBJ1-5 and V is TRBV19; 7 bases are shared with TRBD1. DNA for the CDR3: TGTGCCAGTAGTACCGGCAGGGGGGGTCAGCCCCAGCATTTT. Protein sequence: CASSTGRGGQPQHF.